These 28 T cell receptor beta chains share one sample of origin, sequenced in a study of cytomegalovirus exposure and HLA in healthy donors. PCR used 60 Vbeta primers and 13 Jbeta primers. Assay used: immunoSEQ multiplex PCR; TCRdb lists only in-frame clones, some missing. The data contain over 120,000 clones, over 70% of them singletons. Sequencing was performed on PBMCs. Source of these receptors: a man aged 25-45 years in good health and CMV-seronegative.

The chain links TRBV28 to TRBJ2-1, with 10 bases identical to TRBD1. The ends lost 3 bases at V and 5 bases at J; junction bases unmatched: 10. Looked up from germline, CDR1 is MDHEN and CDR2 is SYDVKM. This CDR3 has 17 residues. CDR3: CASSFHLEGQGNNEQFF. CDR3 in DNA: TGTGCCAGCAGTTTCCATTTGGAGGGACAGGGGAACAATGAGCAGTTCTTC.

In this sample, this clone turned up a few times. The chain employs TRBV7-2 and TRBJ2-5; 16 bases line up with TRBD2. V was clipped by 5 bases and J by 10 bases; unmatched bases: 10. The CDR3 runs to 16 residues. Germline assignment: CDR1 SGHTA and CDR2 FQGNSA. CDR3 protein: CASSVGLAGGAVDQYF. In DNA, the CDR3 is TGTGCCAGCAGCGTGGGACTAGCGGGGGGGGCCGTGGACCAGTACTTC.

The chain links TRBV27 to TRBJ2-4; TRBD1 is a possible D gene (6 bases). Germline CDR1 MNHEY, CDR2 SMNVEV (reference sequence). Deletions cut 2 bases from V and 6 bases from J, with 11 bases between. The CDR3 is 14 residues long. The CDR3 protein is CASSLPGVGNIQYF. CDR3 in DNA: TGTGCCAGCAGTTTACCAGGGGTCGGAAACATTCAGTACTTC.

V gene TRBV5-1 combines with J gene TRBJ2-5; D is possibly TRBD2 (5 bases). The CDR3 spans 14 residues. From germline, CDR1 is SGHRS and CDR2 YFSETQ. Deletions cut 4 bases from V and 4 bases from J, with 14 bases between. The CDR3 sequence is CASSLGLDGETQYF. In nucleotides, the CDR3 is TGCGCCAGCAGCCTCGGACTCGACGGAGAGACCCAGTACTTC.

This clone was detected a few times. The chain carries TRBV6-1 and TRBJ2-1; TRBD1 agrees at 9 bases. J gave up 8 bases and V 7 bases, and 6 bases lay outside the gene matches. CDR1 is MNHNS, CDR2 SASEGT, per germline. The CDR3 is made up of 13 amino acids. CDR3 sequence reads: CASKGTGYDEQFF. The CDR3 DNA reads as TGTGCCAGCAAGGGGACAGGGTATGATGAGCAGTTCTTC.

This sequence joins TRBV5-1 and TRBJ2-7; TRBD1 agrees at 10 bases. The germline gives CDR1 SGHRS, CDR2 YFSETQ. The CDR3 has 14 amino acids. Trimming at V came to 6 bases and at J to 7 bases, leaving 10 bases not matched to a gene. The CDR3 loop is CASNLGTGVSEQYF. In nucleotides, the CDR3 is TGCGCCAGCAACCTAGGGACAGGGGTGTCGGAGCAGTACTTC.

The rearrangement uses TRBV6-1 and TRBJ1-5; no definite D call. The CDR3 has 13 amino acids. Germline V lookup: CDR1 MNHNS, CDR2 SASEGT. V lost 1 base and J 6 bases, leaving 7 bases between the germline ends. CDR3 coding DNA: TGTGCCAGCAGTGAAGGGAGTACTCAGCCCCAGCATTTT. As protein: CASSEGSTQPQHF.

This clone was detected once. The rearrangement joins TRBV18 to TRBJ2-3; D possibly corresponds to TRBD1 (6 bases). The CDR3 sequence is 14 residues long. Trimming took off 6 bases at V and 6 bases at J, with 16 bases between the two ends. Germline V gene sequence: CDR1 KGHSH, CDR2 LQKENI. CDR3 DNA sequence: TGTGCCAGCTCCCCCCCAGGGGTTGGGGATACGCAGTATTTT. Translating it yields CASSPPGVGDTQYF.

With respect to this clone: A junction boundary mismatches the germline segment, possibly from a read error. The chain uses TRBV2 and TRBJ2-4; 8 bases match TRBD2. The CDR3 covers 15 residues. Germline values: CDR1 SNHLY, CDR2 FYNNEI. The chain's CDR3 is CASSGLAGRKNSQYF. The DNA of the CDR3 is TGTGCCAGCAGTGGGCTAGCGGGCCGTAAAAACAGTCAGTACTTC. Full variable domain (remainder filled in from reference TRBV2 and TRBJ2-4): EPEVTQTPSHQVTQMGQEVILRCVPISNHLYFYWYRQILGQKVEFLVSFYNNEISEKSEIFDDQFSVERPDGSNFTLKIRSTKLEDSAMYFCASSGLAGRKNSQYFGAGTRLSVL.

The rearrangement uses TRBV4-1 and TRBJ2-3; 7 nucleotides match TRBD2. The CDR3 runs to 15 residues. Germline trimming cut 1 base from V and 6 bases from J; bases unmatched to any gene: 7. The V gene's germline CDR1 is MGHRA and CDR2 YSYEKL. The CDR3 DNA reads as TGCGCCAGCAGCCAAGCCTGGGGGGGAGCCGATACGCAGTATTTT. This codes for CASSQAWGGADTQYF.

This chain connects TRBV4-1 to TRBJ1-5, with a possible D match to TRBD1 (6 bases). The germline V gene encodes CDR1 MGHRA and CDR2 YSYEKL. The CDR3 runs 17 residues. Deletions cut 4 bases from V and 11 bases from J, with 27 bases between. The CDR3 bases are TGCGCCAGCAGCCCAGGGGTCGGGCACGCCTCCCTGGGGGCCCAGCATTTT. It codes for CASSPGVGHASLGAQHF.

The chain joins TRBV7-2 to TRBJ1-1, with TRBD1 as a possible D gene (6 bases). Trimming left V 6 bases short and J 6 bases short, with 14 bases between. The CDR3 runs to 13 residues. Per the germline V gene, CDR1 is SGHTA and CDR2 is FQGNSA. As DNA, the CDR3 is TGTGCCAGCAGTTCCGGACAGACCGCTGAAGCTTTCTTT. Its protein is CASSSGQTAEAFF. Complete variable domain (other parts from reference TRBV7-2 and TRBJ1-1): GAGVSQSPSNKVTEKGKDVELRCDPISGHTALYWYRQSLGQGLEFLIYFQGNSAPDKSGLPSDRFSAERTGGSVSTLTIQRTQQEDSAVYLCASSSGQTAEAFFGQGTRLTVV.

The CDR3 sequence: CASSPEQGAWEKLFF. CDR3 coding DNA: TGTGCCAGCAGCCCAGAGCAGGGGGCATGGGAAAAACTGTTTTTT. This rearrangement joins TRBV4-2 to TRBJ1-4; 8 bases line up with TRBD1. The CDR3 covers 15 residues. V lost 4 bases, J lost 8 bases, and 9 bases stayed unmatched. Germline lookup yields CDR1 LGHNA and CDR2 YNFKEQ.

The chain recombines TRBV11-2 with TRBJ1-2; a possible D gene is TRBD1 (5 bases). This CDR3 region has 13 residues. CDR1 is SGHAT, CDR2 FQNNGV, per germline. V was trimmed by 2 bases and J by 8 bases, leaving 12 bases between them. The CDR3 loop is CASSLTGYLGYTF. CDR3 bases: TGTGCCAGCAGCTTAACAGGCTACTTAGGCTACACCTTC.

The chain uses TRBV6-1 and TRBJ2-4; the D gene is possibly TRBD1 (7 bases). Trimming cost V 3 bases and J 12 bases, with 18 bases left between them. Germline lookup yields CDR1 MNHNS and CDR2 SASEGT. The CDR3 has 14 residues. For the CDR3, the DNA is TGTGCCAGCAGTGAGCCTAGCTTGCGGGACAGTCAGTACTTC. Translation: CASSEPSLRDSQYF.

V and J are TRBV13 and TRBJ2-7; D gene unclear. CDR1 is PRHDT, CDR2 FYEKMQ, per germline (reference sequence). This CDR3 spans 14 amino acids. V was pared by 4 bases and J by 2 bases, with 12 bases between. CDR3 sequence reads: CASSSYDKAYEQYF. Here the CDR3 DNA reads TGTGCCAGCAGCTCCTACGACAAAGCCTACGAGCAGTACTTC.

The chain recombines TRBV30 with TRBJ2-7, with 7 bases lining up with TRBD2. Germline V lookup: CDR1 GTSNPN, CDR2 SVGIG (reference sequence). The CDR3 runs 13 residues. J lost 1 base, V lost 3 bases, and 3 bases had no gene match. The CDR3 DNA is TGTGCCTGGAGCGAAGCGGGGTCCTACGAGCAGTACTTC. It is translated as CAWSEAGSYEQYF.

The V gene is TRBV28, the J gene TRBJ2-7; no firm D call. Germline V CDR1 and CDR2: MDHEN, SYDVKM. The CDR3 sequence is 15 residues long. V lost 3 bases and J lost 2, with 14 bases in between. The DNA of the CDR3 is TGTGCCAGCAGTTTTAAGAGAATTTTCGCCTACGAGCAGTACTTC. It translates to CASSFKRIFAYEQYF.

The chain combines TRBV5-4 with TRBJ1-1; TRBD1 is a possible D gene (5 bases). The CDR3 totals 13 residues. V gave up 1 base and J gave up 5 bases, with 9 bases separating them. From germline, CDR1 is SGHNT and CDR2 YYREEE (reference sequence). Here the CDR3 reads CASSLQRGTEAFF. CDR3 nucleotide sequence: TGTGCCAGCAGCTTGCAAAGGGGAACTGAAGCTTTCTTT. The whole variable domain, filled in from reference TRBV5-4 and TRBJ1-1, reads ETGVTQSPTHLIKTRGQQVTLRCSSQSGHNTVSWYQQALGQGPQFIFQYYREEENGRGNFPPRFSGLQFPNYSSELNVNALELDDSALYLCASSLQRGTEAFFGQGTRLTVV.

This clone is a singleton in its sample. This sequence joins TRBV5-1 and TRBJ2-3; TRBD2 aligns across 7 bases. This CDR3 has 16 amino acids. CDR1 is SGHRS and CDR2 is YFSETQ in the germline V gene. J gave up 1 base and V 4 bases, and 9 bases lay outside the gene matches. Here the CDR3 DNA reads TGCGCCAGCAGCGAAACGACTAGCAGTCGCACAGATACGCAGTATTTT. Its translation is CASSETTSSRTDTQYF.

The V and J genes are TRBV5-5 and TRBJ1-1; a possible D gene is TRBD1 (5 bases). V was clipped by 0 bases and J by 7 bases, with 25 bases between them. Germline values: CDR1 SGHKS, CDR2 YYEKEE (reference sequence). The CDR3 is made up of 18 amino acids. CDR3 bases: TGTGCCAGCAGCTTGGGGTGGGTGAGGGAGGGGTCGGTTGGTGAAGCTTTCTTT. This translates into CASSLGWVREGSVGEAFF.

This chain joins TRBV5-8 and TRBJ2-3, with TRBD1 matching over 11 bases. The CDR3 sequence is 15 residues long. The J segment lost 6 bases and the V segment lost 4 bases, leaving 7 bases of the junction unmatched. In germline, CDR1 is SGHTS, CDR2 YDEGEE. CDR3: CASSTGTGGRDTQYF. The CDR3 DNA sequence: TGTGCCAGCAGCACCGGGACAGGGGGGAGGGATACGCAGTATTTT.

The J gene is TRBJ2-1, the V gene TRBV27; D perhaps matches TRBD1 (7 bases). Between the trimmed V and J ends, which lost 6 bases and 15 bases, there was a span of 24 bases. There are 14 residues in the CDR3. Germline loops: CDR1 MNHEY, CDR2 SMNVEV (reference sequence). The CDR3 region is CASSPDRTGWRGFF. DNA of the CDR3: TGTGCCAGCAGCCCCGACCGGACAGGATGGAGGGGGTTCTTC.

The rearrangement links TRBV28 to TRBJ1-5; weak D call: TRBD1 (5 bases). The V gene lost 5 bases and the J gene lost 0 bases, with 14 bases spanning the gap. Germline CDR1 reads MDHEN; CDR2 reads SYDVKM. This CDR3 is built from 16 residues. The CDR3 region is CASSTPAQGSNQPQHF. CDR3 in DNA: TGTGCCAGCAGTACCCCCGCCCAGGGTAGCAATCAGCCCCAGCATTTT.

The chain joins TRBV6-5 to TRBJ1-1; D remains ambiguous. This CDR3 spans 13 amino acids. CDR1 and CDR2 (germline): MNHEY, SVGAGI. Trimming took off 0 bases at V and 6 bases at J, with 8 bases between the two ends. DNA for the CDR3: TGTGCCAGCAGTTACTCGTATGTAGCTGAAGCTTTCTTT. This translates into CASSYSYVAEAFF.

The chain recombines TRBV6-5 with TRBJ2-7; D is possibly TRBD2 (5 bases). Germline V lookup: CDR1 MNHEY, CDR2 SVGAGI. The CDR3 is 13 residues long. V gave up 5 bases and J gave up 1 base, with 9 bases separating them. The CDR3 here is CASSEPGSYEQYF. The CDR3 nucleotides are TGTGCCAGCAGTGAACCGGGATCCTACGAGCAGTACTTC.

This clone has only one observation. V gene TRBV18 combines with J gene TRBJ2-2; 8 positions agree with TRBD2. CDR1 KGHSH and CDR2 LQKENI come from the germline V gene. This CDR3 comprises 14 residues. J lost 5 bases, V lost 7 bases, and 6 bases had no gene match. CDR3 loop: CASCAGLVTGELFF. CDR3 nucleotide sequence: TGTGCCAGCTGTGCGGGACTAGTGACCGGGGAGCTGTTTTTT. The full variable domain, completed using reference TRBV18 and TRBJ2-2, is NAGVMQNPRHLVRRRGQEARLRCSPMKGHSHVYWYRQLPEEGLKFMVYLQKENIIDESGMPKERFSAEFPKEGPSILRIQQVVRGDSAAYFCASCAGLVTGELFFGEGSRLTVL.

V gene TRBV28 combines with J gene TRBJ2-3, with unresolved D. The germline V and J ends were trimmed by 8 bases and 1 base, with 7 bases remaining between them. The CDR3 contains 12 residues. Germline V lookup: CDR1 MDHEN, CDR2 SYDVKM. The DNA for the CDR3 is TGTGCCAGCGGTAGTGGCACAGATACGCAGTATTTT. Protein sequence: CASGSGTDTQYF. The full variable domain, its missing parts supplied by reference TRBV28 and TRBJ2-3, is DVKVTQSSRYLVKRTGEKVFLECVQDMDHENMFWYRQDPGLGLRLIYFSYDVKMKEKGDIPEGYSVSREKKERFSLILESASTNQTSMYLCASGSGTDTQYFGPGTRLTVL.